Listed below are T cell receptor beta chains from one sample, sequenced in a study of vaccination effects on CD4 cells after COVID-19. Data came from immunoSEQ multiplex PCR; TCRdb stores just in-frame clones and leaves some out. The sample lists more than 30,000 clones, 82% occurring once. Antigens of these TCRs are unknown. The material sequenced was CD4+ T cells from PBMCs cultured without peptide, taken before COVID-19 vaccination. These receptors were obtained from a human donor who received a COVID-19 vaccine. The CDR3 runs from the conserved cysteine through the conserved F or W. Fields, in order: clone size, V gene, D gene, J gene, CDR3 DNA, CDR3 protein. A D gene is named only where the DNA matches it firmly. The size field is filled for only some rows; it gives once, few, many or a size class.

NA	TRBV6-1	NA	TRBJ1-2	TGTGCCAGCAGTGAATCGGGTTCCGGCTATGGCTACACCTTC	CASSESGSGYGYTF
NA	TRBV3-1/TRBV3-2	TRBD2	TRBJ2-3	TGTGCCAGCAGCCAAAAACCTTCACTAGCGGGGATTGGCACAGATACGCAGTATTTT	CASSQKPSLAGIGTDTQYF
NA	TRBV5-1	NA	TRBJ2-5	TGCGCCAGCAGCACCGGGCCGGGGAGGGAGACCCAGTACTTC	CASSTGPGRETQYF
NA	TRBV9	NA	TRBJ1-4	TGTGCCAGCAGCGCCAGGGGTGAGACTAATGAAAAACTGTTTTTT	CASSARGETNEKLFF
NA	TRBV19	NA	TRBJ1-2	TGTGCCAGTAGTATTTTAGGGCGGAACTTTAACTATGGCTACACCTTC	CASSILGRNFNYGYTF
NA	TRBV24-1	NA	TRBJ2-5	TGTGCCACCAGTGACAGAGTTTTAAGCGGAGAGACCCAGTACTTC	CATSDRVLSGETQYF
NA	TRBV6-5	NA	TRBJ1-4	TGTGCCAGCAGGGGCGGGGGAAAACTGTTTTTT	CASRGGGKLFF
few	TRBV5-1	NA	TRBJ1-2	TGCGCCAGCAGCCAAGGGACTGCGAACTATGGCTACACCTTC	CASSQGTANYGYTF
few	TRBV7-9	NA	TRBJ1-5	TGTGCCAGCAGCCTAGACAGGACCAATCAGCCCCAGCATTTT	CASSLDRTNQPQHF
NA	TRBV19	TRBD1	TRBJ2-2	TGTGCCAGTAGTCTTGGGACAGGGGTTAACACCGGGGAGCTGTTTTTT	CASSLGTGVNTGELFF
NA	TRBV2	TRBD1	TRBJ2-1	TGTGCCAGCCTAGACAGGGAGCCCTCCTACAATGAGCAGTTCTTC	CASLDREPSYNEQFF
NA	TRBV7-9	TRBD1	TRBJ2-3	TGTGCCAGCAGCTTAATGGGACAGAGCACAGATACGCAGTATTTT	CASSLMGQSTDTQYF
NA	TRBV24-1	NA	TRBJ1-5	TGTGCCACCAGTGACGATGGGTATCAGCCCCAGCATTTT	CATSDDGYQPQHF
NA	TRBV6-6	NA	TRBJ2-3	TGTGCCAGCAGGGAGGGGGATACGCAGTATTTT	CASREGDTQYF
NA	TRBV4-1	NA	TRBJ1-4	TGCGCCAGCAGCCAAGCCACGGGGCGAGTCGAAAAACTGTTTTTT	CASSQATGRVEKLFF
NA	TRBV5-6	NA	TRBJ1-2	TGTGCCAGCAGCTTACTTGACAGAGACTATGGCTACACCTTC	CASSLLDRDYGYTF
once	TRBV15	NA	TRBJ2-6	TGTGCCACCAGCAGAGATGTACAGAACTCTGGGGCCAACGTCCTGACTTTC	CATSRDVQNSGANVLTF
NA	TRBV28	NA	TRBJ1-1	TGTGCCAGCAGGCTATCAGGGATGAACACTGAAGCTTTCTTT	CASRLSGMNTEAFF
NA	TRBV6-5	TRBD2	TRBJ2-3	TGTGCCAGCAGTTCCCGGACTAGTGCACATACGCAGTATTTT	CASSSRTSAHTQYF
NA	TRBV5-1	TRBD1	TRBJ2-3	TGCGCCAGCAGCTACTCCGGGACAGGCACAGATACGCAGTATTTT	CASSYSGTGTDTQYF
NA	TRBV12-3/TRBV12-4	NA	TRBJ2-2	TGTGCCAGCATGACGGTGGGACTCGGGGAGCTGTTTTTT	CASMTVGLGELFF
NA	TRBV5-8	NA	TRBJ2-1	TGTGCCAGCATCGAACGACTCTACTCCTACAATGAGCAGTTCTTC	CASIERLYSYNEQFF
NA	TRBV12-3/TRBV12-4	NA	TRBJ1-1	TGTGCCAGCAGGGACAGGAACACTGAAGCTTTCTTT	CASRDRNTEAFF
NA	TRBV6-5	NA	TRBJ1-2	TGTGCCAGCGCCGACAGGAACTATGGCTACACCTTC	CASADRNYGYTF
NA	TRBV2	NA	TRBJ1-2	TGTGCCAGCCAAATAGGGAGGGTAGATGGCTACACCTTC	CASQIGRVDGYTF
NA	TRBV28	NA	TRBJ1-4	TGTGCCAGCAGTTTATGGGGCAGACTGGTTGAGGAAAAACTGTTTTTT	CASSLWGRLVEEKLFF
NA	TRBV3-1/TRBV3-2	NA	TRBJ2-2	TGTGCCAGCAGCCACCGGGGTACGAACACCGGGGAGCTGTTTTTT	CASSHRGTNTGELFF
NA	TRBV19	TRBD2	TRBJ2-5	TGTGCCAGTACGAGAACTAGCGGGGGGGTTAGGGGGACCCAGTACTTC	CASTRTSGGVRGTQYF